This T cell receptor beta chain is from a study of blood T cell repertoires in COVID-19. The CDR3 sequence is 15 residues long. Germline trimming cut 4 bases from V and 9 bases from J; bases unmatched to any gene: 13. In germline, CDR1 is SGHRS, CDR2 YFSETQ. Adults between about 18 and 89 years of age took part from some 25 US areas. This table comes from immunoSEQ multiplex PCR, and its TCRdb copy is limited to in-frame clones, with some not included. Of about 180,000 clones listed, around 88% are singletons. The sequenced sample consisted of PBMCs or T cells enriched from blood (not recorded which). The source of this sequence is a woman under 40 who had recovered from COVID-19. The genes are TRBV5-1 and TRBJ2-1; 7 nucleotides align to TRBD1. The CDR3 region is CASSQTGSRLSEQFF. CDR3 DNA sequence: TGCGCCAGCAGCCAGACAGGGAGTCGGTTAAGTGAGCAGTTCTTC.